This T cell receptor (delta chain) derives from a study of γδ T cells in repeated Plasmodium falciparum infection. Study background: Over about 640 days, donors received four mosquito-bite P. falciparum NF54 infections. Study-level points and caveats: In Vdelta2-negative, largely Vdelta1+, gammadelta repertoires, repeated controlled infections appeared to drive clonal selection waves. One small rural Malian village, predominantly a single ethnic group, supplied the cohort. Over time and infection, Vgamma9/Vdelta2+ repertoires remained highly stable and polyclonal.

Flow sorting of PBMC yielded separate Vgamma9/Vdelta2+ and Vdelta2-negative gammadelta T cell populations for bulk repertoire analysis. This clone was seen many times. Its antigen remains unknown. This specimen includes other DNA sequences encoding the same CDR3. TCRdb reanalyzed the multiplex PCR reads using CATT. The profile shows 85,000 to 90,000 delta-chain clones, about 1.5% of them singletons. The germline gives CDR1 TSWWSYY, CDR2 QGS. V shed 1 base, J shed 4 bases, and the junction held 19 bases outside the gene matches. The CDR3 is 21 amino acids. The chain joins TRDV1 to TRDJ1, with 12 bases matching TRDD3. This sequence originates from a pool of human donors (malaria-infected and uninfected, not separated). The sequenced material came from gamma-delta T cells from blood. The CDR3 sequence: CALGEPASYVVLGDTLDKLIF. The CDR3 DNA sequence: TGTGCTCTTGGGGAACCGGCTTCCTACGTTGTGCTGGGGGATACGCTCGATAAACTCATCTTT.